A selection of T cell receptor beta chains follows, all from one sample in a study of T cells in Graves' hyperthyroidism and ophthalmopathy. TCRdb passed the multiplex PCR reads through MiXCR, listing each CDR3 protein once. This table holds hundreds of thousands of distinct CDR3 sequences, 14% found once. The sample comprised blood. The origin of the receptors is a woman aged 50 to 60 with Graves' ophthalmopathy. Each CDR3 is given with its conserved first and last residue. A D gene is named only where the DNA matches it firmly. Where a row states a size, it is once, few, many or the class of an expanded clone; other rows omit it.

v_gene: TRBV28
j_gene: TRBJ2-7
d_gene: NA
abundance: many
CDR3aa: CASQPPGNAYEQYF
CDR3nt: TGTGCCAGCCAACCCCCTGGCAACGCCTACGAGCAGTACTTC

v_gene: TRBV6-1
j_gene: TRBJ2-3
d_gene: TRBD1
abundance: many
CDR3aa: CASNSGTGGTDTQYF
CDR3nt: TGTGCCAGCAACTCCGGGACAGGGGGCACAGATACGCAGTATTTT

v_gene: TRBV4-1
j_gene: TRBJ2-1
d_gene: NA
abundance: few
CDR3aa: CASSQGWSTYNEQFF
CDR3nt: TGCGCCAGCAGCCAAGGGTGGTCTACCTACAATGAGCAGTTCTTC

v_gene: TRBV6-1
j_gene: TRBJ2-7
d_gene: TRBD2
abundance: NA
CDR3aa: CASSELAGGLLTYEQYF
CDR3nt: TGTGCCAGCAGCGAACTAGCGGGAGGGCTTTTAACCTACGAGCAGTACTTC

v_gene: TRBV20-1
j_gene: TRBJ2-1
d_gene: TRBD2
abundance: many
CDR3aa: CSAPRGLAGHSYNEQFF
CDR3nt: TGCAGTGCCCCGAGAGGACTAGCGGGTCATTCCTACAATGAGCAGTTCTTC

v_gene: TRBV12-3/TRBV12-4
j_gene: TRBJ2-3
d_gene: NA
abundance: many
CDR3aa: CASSFLTDTQYF
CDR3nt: TGTGCCAGCAGTTTTCTTACGGATACGCAGTATTTT

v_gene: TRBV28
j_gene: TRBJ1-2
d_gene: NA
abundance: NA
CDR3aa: CASSLSGPYYGYTF
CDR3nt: TGTGCCAGCAGTTTAAGCGGACCCTACTATGGCTACACCTTC

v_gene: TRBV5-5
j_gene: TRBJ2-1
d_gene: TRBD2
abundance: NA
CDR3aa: CASSLSGSLYNEQFF
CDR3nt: TGTGCCAGCAGCCTTAGCGGGAGCCTTTACAATGAGCAGTTCTTC

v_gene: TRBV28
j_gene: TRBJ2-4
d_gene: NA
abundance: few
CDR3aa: CASKPDKNIQYF
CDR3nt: TGTGCCAGCAAGCCCGACAAAAACATTCAGTACTTC

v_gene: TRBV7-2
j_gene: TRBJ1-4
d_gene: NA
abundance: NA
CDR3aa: CASSLGGSGKLFF
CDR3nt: TGTGCCAGCAGCTTAGGAGGAAGTGGAAAACTGTTTTTT

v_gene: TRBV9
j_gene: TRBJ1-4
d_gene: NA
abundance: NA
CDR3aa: CASSANTGYKLFF
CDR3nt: TGTGCCAGCAGCGCAAATACAGGGTACAAACTGTTTTTT

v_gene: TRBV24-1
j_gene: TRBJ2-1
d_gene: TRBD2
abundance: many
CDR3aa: CATSDPPRTSGRHEQFF
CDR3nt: TGTGCCACCAGTGATCCTCCTCGGACTAGCGGGAGGCATGAGCAGTTCTTC

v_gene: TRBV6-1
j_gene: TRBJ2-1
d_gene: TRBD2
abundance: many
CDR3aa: CASSSMTSGRVSSYNEQFF
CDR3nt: TGTGCCAGCAGTTCGATGACTAGCGGGAGGGTGAGCTCCTACAATGAGCAGTTCTTC

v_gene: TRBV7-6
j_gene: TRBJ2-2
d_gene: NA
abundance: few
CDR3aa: CASSRGGVGELFF
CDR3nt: TGTGCCAGCAGCCGGGGAGGTGTCGGGGAGCTGTTTTTT

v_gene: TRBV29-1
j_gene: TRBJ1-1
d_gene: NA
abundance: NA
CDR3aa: CSVERGNTEAFF
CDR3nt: TGCAGCGTCGAAAGGGGGAACACTGAAGCTTTCTTT

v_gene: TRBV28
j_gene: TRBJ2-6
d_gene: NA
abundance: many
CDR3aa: CASSLADSGANVLTF
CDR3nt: TGTGCCAGCAGTTTGGCAGACTCTGGGGCCAACGTCCTGACTTTC

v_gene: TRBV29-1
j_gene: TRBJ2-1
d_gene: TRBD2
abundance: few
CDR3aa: CSVRLAGDGAEQFF
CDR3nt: TGCAGCGTTCGGCTAGCGGGAGACGGCGCTGAGCAGTTCTTC

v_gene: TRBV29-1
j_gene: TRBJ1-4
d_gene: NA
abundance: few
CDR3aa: CSVELIGREKLFF
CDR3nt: TGCAGCGTTGAACTAATCGGACGCGAAAAACTGTTTTTT

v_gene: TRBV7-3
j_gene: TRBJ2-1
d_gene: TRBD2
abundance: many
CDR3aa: CASSLTIAGPLYNEQFF
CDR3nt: TGTGCCAGCAGCTTAACTATAGCGGGACCACTTTACAATGAGCAGTTCTTC

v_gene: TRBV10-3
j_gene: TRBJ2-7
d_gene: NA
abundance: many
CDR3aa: CAISAGLEKTYEQYF
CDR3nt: TGTGCCATCAGTGCGGGACTGGAAAAAACCTACGAGCAGTACTTC

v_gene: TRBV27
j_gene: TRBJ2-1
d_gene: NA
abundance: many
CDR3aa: CASSHPQRNSYNEQFF
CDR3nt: TGTGCCAGCAGCCACCCCCAGCGGAACTCCTACAATGAGCAGTTCTTC

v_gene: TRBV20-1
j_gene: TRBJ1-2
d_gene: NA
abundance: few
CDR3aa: CSAGGQGAGYGYTF
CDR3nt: TGCAGTGCTGGAGGCCAGGGCGCGGGCTATGGCTACACCTTC

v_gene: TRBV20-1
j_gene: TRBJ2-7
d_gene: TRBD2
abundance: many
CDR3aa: CSARTLTSNYEQYF
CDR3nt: TGCAGTGCTAGAACTTTGACTAGCAACTACGAGCAGTACTTC

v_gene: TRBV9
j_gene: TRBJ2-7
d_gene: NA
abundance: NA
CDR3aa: CASSVGQNTYEQYF
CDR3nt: TGTGCCAGCAGCGTAGGCCAGAACACCTACGAGCAGTACTTC

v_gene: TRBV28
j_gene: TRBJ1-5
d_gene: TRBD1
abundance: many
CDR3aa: CASSPQTGANQPQHF
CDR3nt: TGTGCCAGCAGTCCCCAGACAGGGGCAAATCAGCCCCAGCATTTT